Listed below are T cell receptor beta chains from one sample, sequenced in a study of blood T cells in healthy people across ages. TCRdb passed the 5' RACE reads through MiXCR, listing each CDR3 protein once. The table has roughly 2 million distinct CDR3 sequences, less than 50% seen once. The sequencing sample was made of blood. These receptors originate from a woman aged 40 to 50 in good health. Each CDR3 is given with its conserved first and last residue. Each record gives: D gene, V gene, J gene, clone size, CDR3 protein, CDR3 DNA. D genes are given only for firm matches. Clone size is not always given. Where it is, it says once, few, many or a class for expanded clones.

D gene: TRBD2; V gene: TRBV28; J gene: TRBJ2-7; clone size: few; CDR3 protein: CASSLGGATSYEQYF; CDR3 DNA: TGTGCCAGCAGTCTCGGGGGGGCAACTTCCTACGAGCAGTACTTC
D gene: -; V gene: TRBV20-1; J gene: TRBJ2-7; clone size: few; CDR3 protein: CSARTTSYEQYF; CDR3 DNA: TGCAGTGCTAGGACTACCTCCTACGAGCAGTACTTC
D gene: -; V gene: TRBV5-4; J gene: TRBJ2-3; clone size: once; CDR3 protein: CASSFPTTGTQYF; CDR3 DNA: TGTGCCAGCAGCTTCCCAACCACGGGTACGCAGTATTTT
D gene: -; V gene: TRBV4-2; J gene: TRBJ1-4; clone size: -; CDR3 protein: CASSQEGPLGEKLFF; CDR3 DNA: TGTGCCAGCAGCCAAGAGGGGCCACTAGGGGAAAAACTGTTTTTT
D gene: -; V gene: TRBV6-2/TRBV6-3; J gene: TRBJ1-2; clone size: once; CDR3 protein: CASSYGSRIYGYTF; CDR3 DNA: TGTGCCAGCAGTTACGGTAGCAGAATTTATGGCTACACCTTC
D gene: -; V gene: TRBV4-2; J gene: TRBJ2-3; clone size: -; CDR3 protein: CASSQEEADTQYF; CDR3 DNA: TGTGCCAGCAGCCAGGAGGAGGCAGATACGCAGTATTTT
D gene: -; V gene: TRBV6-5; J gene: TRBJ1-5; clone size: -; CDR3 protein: CASRLRGVGNQPQHF; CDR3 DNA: TGTGCCAGCAGGTTAAGAGGAGTCGGCAATCAGCCCCAGCATTTT
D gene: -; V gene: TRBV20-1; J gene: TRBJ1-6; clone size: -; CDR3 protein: CSARPGQFISPLHF; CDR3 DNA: TGCAGTGCTAGGCCTGGACAGTTTATTTCACCCCTCCACTTT
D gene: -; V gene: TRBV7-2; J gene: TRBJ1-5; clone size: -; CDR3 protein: CASSATDGPSNQPQHF; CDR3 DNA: TGTGCCAGCAGCGCAACGGACGGACCGAGCAATCAGCCCCAGCATTTT
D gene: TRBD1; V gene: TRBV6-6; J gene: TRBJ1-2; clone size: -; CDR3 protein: CASSPGQDRGYTF; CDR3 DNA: TGTGCCAGCAGCCCTGGACAGGATCGGGGCTACACCTTC
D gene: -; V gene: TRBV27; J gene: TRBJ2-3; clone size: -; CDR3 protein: CASSLWGRGVTDTQYF; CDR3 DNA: TGTGCCAGCAGTTTATGGGGGCGTGGGGTGACAGATACGCAGTATTTT
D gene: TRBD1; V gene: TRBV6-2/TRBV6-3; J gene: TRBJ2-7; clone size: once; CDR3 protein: CASRLDRGPHYEQYF; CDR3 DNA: TGTGCCAGCAGGCTGGACAGGGGCCCGCACTACGAGCAGTACTTC
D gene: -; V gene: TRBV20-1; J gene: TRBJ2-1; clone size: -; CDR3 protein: CSAPRRSQSYNEQFF; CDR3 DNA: TGCAGTGCACCTAGGCGGAGTCAGTCCTACAATGAGCAGTTCTTC
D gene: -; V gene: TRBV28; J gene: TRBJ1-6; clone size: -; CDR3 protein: CASRWTAPSPLHF; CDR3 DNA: TGTGCCAGCAGATGGACAGCACCTTCACCCCTCCACTTT
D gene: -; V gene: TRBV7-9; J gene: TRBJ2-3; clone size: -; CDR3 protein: CASSLRVRTSTDTQYF; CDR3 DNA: TGTGCCAGCAGCTTACGAGTCCGGACTAGCACAGATACGCAGTATTTT
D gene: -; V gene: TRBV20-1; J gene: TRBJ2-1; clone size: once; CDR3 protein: CSAIGPGYDEQFF; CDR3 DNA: TGCAGTGCTATCGGGCCGGGGTACGATGAGCAGTTCTTC
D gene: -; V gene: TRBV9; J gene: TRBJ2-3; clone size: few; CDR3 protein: CASSVTLSTDTQYF; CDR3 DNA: TGTGCCAGCAGCGTCACCCTATCGACAGATACGCAGTATTTT
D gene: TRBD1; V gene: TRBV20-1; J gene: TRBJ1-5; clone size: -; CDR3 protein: CSAAGTGIQPQHF; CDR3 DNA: TGCAGTGCGGCCGGGACAGGGATTCAGCCCCAGCATTTT
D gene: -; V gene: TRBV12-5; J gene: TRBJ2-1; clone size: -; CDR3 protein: CASGLVHGEQFF; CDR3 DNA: TGTGCTAGTGGTTTGGTACATGGAGAGCAGTTCTTC
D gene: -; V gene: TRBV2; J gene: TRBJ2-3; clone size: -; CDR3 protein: CASQGVGTGTDTQYF; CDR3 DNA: TGTGCCAGCCAGGGTGTAGGTACTGGCACAGATACGCAGTATTTT
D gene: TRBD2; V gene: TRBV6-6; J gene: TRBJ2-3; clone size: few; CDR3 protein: CASSYTSATSTDTQYF; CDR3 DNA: TGTGCCAGCAGTTACACTAGCGCAACTAGCACAGATACGCAGTATTTT
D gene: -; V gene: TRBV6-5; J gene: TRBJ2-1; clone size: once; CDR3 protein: CASRDGMELDEQFF; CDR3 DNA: TGTGCCAGCAGAGACGGGATGGAGCTCGATGAGCAGTTCTTC
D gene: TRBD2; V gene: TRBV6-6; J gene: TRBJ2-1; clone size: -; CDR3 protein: CASTRLAGAGDEQFF; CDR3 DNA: TGTGCCAGCACCCGACTAGCGGGGGCCGGAGATGAGCAGTTCTTC
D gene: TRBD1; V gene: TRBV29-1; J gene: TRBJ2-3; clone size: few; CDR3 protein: CSVVKQGVDTQYF; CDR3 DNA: TGCAGCGTTGTCAAACAGGGGGTAGATACGCAGTATTTT
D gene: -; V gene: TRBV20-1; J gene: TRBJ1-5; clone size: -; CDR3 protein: CSARGAGNNQPQHF; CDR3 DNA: TGCAGTGCTAGAGGGGCAGGGAACAATCAGCCCCAGCATTTT
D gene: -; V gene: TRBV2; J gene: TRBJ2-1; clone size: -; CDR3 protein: CASQGGLGLLSCNEQFF; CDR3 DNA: TGTGCCAGCCAAGGGGGTCTGGGACTATTGAGTTGCAATGAGCAGTTCTTC
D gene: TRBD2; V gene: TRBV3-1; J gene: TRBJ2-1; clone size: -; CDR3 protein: CASSQVLAGGSYNEQFF; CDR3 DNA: TGTGCCAGCAGCCAAGTATTAGCGGGGGGCTCCTACAATGAGCAGTTCTTC
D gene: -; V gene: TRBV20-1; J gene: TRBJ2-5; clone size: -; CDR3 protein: CSAGRVGAQKTQYF; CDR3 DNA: TGCAGTGCTGGCAGGGTAGGTGCACAGAAGACCCAGTACTTC
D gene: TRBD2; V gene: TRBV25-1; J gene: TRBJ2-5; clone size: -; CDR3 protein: CASDYSGDGYNEQYF; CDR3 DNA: TGTGCCAGCGACTACAGCGGGGATGGTTACAATGAGCAGTACTTC
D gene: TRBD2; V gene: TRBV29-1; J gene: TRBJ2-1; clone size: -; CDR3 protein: CSAASGLYNEQFF; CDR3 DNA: TGCAGCGCAGCTAGCGGGCTATACAATGAGCAGTTCTTC
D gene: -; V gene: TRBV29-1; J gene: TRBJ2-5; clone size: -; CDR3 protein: CSVVKPEETRYF; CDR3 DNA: TGCAGCGTTGTTAAGCCGGAAGAGACCCGGTACTTC
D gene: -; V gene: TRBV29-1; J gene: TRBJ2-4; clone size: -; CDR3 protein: CSVDGPRDKNIQYF; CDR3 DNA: TGCAGCGTTGACGGGCCCCGTGACAAAAACATTCAGTACTTC
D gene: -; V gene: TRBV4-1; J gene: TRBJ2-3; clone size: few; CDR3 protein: CASSPLGAPMQYF; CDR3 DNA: TGCGCCAGCAGCCCCCTAGGGGCCCCAATGCAGTATTTT
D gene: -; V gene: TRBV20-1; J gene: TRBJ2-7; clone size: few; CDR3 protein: CSARGQGRGEQYF; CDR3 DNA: TGCAGTGCTAGAGGACAGGGGAGGGGCGAGCAGTACTTC
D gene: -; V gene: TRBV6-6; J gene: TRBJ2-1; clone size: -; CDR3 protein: CASLAWRANEQFF; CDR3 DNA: TGTGCCAGCCTGGCATGGCGAGCCAATGAGCAGTTCTTC
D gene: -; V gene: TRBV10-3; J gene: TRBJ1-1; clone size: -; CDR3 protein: CAIRRQEQNTEAFF; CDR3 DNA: TGTGCCATCAGGAGACAGGAGCAGAACACTGAAGCTTTCTTT
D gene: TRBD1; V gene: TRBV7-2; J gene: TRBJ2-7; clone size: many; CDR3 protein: CASSRGQGYEQYF; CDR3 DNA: TGTGCCAGCAGCCGTGGACAGGGCTACGAGCAGTACTTC
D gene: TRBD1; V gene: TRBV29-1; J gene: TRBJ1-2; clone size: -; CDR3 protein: CSARTGGDGYTF; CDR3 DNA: TGCAGCGCTCGTACAGGGGGCGATGGCTACACCTTC
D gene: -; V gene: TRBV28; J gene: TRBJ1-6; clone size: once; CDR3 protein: CASSLDLRSPLHF; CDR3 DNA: TGTGCCAGCAGCTTGGACCTCCGTTCACCCCTCCACTTT
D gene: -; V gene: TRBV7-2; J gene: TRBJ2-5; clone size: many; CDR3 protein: CASSLARLETQYF; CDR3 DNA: TGTGCCAGCAGCCTCGCCCGTTTAGAGACCCAGTACTTC